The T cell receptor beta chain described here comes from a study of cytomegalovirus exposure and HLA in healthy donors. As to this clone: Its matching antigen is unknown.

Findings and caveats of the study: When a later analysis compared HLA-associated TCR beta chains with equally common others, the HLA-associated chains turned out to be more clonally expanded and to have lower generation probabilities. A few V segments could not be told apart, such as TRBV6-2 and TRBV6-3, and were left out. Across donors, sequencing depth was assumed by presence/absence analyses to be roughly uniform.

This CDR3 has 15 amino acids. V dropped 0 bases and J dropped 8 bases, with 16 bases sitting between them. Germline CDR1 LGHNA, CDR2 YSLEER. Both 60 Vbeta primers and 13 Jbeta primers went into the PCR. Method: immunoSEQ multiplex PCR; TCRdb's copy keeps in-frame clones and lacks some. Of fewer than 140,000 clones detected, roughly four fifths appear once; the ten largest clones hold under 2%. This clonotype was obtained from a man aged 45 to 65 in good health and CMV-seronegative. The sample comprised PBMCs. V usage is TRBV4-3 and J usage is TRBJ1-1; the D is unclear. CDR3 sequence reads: CASSQDPQYMAEAFF. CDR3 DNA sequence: TGCGCCAGCAGCCAAGATCCTCAGTATATGGCAGAAGCTTTCTTT.